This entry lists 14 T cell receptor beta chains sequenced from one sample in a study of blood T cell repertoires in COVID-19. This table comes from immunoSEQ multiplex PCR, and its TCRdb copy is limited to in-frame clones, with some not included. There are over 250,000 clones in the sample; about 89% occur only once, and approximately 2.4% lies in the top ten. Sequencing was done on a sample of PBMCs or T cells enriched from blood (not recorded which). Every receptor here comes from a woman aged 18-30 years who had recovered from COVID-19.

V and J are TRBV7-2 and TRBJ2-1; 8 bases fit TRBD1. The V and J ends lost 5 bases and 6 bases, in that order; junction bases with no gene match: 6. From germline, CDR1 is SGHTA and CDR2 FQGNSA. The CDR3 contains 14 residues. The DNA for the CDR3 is TGTGCCAGCAGCGAGGACAGGGTTCTCAATGAGCAGTTCTTC. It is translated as CASSEDRVLNEQFF.

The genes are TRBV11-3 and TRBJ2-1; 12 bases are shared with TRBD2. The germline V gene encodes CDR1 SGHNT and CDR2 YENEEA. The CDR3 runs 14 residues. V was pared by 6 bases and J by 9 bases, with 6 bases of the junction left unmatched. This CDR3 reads CASRASGRGGEQFF. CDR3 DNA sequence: TGTGCCAGCAGGGCTAGCGGGAGGGGTGGTGAGCAGTTCTTC.

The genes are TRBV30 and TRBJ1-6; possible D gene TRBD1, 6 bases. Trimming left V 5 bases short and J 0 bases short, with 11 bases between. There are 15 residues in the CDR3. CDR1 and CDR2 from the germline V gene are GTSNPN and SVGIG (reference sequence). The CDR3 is CAWHTGSSYNSPLHF. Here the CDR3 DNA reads TGTGCCTGGCACACAGGGAGCTCCTATAATTCACCCCTCCACTTT.

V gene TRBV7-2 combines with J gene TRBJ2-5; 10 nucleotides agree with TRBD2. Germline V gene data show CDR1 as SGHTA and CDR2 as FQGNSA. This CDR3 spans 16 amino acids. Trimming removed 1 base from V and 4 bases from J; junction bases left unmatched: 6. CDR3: CASSLVGLAGVETQYF. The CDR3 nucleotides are TGTGCCAGCAGCTTAGTAGGGCTAGCGGGAGTAGAGACCCAGTACTTC.

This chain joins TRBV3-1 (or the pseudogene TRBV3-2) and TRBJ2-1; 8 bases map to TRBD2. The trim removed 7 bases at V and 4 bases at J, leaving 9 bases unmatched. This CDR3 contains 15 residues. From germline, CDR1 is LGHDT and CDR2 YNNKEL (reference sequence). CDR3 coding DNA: TGTGCCAGCACCAATAGCGGGGAAATTTACAATGAGCAGTTCTTC. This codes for CASTNSGEIYNEQFF.

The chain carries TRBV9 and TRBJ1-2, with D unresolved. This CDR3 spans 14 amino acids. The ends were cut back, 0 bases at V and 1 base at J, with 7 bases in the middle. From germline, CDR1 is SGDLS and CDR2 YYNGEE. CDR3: CASSVAASNYGYTF. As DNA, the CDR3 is TGTGCCAGCAGCGTAGCTGCCAGTAACTATGGCTACACCTTC.

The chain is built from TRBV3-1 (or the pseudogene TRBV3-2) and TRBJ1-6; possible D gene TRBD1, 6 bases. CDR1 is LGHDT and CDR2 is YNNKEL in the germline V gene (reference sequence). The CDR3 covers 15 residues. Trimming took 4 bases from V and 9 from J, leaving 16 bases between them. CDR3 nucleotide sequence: TGTGCCAGCAGCCCCACAGGGAATAGACGTTCACCCCTCCACTTT. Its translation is CASSPTGNRRSPLHF.

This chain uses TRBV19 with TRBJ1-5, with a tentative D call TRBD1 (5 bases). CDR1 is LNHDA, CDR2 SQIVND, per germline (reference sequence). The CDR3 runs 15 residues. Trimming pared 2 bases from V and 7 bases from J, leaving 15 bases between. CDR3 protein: CASSIRSGGDQPQHF. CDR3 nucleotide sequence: TGTGCCAGTAGTATACGTTCGGGAGGGGACCAGCCCCAGCATTTT.

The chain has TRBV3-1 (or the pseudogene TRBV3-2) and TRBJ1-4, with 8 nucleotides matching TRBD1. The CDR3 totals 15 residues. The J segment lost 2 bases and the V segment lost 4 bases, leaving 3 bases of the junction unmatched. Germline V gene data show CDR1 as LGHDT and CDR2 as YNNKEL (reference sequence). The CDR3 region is CASSPQGATNEKLFF. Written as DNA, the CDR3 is TGTGCCAGCAGCCCGCAGGGGGCGACTAATGAAAAACTGTTTTTT.

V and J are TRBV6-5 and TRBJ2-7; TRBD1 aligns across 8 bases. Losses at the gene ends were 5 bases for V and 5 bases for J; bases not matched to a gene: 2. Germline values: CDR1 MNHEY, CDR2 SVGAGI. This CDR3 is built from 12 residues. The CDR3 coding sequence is TGTGCCAGCAGTCGACAGGGGAACGAGCAGTACTTC. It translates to CASSRQGNEQYF.

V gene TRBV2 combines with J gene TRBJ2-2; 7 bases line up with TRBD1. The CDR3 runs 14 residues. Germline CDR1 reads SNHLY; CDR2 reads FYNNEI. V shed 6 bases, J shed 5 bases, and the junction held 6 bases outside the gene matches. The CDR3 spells CASSELRGTGELFF. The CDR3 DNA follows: TGTGCCAGCAGCGAACTCAGGGGGACCGGGGAGCTGTTTTTT.

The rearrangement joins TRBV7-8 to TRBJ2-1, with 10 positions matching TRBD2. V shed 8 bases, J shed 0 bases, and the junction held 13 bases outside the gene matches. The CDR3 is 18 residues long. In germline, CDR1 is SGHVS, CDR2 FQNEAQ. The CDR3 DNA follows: TGTGCCAGCTGCCAGGGTCTAGCGGGGGTGAGCTCCTACAATGAGCAGTTCTTC. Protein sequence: CASCQGLAGVSSYNEQFF. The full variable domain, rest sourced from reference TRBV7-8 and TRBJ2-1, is GAGVSQSPRYKVAKRGQDVALRCDPISGHVSLFWYQQALGQGPEFLTYFQNEAQLDKSGLPSDRFFAERPEGSVSTLKIQRTQQEDSAVYLCASCQGLAGVSSYNEQFFGPGTRLTVL.

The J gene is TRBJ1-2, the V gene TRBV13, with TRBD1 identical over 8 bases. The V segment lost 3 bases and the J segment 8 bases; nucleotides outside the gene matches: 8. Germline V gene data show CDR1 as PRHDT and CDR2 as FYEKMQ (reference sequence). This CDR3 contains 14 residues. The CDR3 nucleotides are TGTGCCAGCAGCTTGGGCAGGGGGCTTTCGGGCTACACCTTC. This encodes CASSLGRGLSGYTF.

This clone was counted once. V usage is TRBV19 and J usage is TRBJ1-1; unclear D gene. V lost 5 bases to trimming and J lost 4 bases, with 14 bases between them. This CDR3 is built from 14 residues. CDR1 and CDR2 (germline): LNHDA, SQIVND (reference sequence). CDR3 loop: CASSSSPGGTEAFF. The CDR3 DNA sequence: TGTGCCAGTAGTTCCTCACCTGGAGGCACTGAAGCTTTCTTT.